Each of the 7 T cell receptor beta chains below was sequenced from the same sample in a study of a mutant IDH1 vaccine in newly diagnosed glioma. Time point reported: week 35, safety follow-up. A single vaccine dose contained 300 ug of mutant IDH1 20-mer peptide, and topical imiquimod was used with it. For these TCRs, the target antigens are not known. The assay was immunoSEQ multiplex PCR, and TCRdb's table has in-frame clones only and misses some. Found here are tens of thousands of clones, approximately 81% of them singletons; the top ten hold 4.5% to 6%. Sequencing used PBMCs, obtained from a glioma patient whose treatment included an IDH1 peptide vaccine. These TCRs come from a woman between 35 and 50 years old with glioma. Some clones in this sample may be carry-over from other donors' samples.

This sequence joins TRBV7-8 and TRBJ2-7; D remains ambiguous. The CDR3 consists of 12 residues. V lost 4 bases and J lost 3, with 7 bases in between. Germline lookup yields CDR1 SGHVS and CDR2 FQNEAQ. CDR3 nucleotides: TGTGCCAGCAGCTCAGGAGTCTACGAGCAGTACTTC. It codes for CASSSGVYEQYF.

In nucleotides, the CDR3 is TGTGCCAGTAGGGACAGCACGACAGGGCCTCAGCCCCAGCATTTT. Its protein product is CASRDSTTGPQPQHF. This chain links TRBV10-3 with TRBJ1-5, with TRBD1 matching 7 bases. J gave up 6 bases and V 10 bases, and 15 bases lay outside the gene matches. The CDR3 covers 15 residues. Germline V gene lookup returns CDR1 ENHRY and CDR2 SYGVKD.

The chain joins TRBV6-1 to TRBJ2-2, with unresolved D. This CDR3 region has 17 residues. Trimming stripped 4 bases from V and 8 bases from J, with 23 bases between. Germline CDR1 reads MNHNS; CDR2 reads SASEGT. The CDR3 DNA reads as TGTGCCAGCAGTGTTAATCCGGCGTCCGGGTTTTCAGGGGAGCTGTTTTTT. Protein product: CASSVNPASGFSGELFF.

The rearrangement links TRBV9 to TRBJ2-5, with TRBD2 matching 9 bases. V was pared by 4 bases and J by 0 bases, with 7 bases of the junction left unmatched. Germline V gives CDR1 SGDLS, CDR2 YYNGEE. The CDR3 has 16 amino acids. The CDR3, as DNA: TGTGCCAGCAGCCTCAGTAGCGGGAGCAACCAAGAGACCCAGTACTTC. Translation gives CASSLSSGSNQETQYF.

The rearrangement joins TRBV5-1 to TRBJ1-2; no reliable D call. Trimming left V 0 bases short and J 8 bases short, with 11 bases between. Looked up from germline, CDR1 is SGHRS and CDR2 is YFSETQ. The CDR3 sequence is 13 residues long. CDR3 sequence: CASSLGGSLGYTF. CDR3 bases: TGCGCCAGCAGCTTGGGAGGGAGTCTGGGCTACACCTTC.

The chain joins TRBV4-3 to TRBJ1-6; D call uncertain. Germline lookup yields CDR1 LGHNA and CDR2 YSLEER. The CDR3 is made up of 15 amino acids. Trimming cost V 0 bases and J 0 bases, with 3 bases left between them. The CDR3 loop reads CASSQEGSYNSPLHF. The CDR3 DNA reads TGCGCCAGCAGCCAAGAGGGCTCCTATAATTCACCCCTCCACTTT.

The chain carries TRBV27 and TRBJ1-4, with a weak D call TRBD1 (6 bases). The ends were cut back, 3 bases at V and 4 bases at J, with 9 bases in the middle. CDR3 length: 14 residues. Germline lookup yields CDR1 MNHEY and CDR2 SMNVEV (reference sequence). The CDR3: CASSFRDNNEKLFF. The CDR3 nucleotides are TGTGCCAGCAGTTTCCGGGACAATAATGAAAAACTGTTTTTT.